This is a list of T cell receptor beta chains from one sample in a study of T-cell reconstitution after alpha-beta-depleted transplantation in children. TCRdb re-called the PCR reads through MiXCR, storing one row per CDR3 protein. Found here are some 350,000 distinct CDR3 sequences, around 10% of them singletons; the top ten hold approximately 2.3%. The specimen comprised PBMCs from the stem cell graft donor, sampled from the stem cell graft. The receptors shown here come from a human donor who donated a stem cell graft to a child with acute lymphoblastic leukemia. CDR3s include the opening cysteine and the closing phenylalanine or tryptophan. A D gene is named only where the DNA matches it firmly. Not all rows give a size; the values are once, few, many and, for expanded clones, a class.

d_gene	j_gene	abundance	v_gene	CDR3aa	CDR3nt
TRBD2	TRBJ2-2	-	TRBV28	CASRPGLAGARPNTGELFF	TGTGCCAGCAGACCGGGACTAGCGGGAGCCAGGCCCAACACCGGGGAGCTGTTTTTT
-	TRBJ2-3	-	TRBV12-3/TRBV12-4	CASSFMAVTDTQYF	TGTGCCAGCAGTTTTATGGCGGTCACAGATACGCAGTATTTT
-	TRBJ2-1	-	TRBV7-6	CASSLRGANEQFF	TGTGCCAGCAGCTTACGAGGGGCCAATGAGCAGTTCTTC
-	TRBJ2-1	few	TRBV5-1	CASKRELTGVGAYNEQFF	TGCGCCAGCAAGCGCGAATTGACCGGGGTAGGGGCCTACAATGAGCAGTTCTTC
-	TRBJ2-6	few	TRBV5-1	CASSPEISDSGANVLTF	TGCGCCAGCAGCCCTGAAATCTCCGACTCTGGGGCCAACGTCCTGACTTTC
TRBD1	TRBJ2-7	few	TRBV6-2/TRBV6-3	CASSDPFRDRDYEQYF	TGTGCCAGCAGTGACCCGTTCCGGGACAGGGACTACGAGCAGTACTTC
-	TRBJ1-1	-	TRBV29-1	CSVAEVYREAFF	TGCAGCGTAGCAGAGGTATACAGAGAAGCTTTCTTT
-	TRBJ1-5	few	TRBV27	CASSLHPSNQPQHF	TGTGCCAGCAGTTTGCATCCCAGCAATCAGCCCCAGCATTTT
TRBD1	TRBJ1-5	few	TRBV27	CASSPGQAGQPQHF	TGTGCCAGCAGTCCGGGACAGGCGGGACAGCCCCAGCATTTT
TRBD2	TRBJ2-7	-	TRBV29-1	CSVRLAGGRCQYF	TGCAGCGTACGACTAGCGGGAGGGCGGTGCCAGTACTTC
-	TRBJ1-3	few	TRBV12-3/TRBV12-4	CASSRGGGNTIYF	TGTGCCAGCAGCAGGGGAGGAGGAAACACCATATATTTT
-	TRBJ2-5	-	TRBV9	CASSVARGRRQETQYF	TGTGCCAGCAGCGTAGCCCGGGGGAGGAGGCAAGAGACCCAGTACTTC
TRBD1	TRBJ1-5	few	TRBV15	CATSRDRGGGQPQHF	TGTGCCACCAGCAGAGATCGAGGGGGCGGTCAGCCCCAGCATTTT
-	TRBJ2-3	few	TRBV5-4	CASSAGTLSTDTQYF	TGTGCCAGCAGCGCCGGGACACTTAGCACAGATACGCAGTATTTT
TRBD2	TRBJ2-1	few	TRBV11-2	CASSRSQILAGSEDEQFF	TGTGCCAGCAGCCGTAGCCAGATTCTAGCGGGGTCTGAAGATGAGCAGTTCTTC
-	TRBJ2-1	-	TRBV12-3/TRBV12-4	CASSATVFNNEQFF	TGTGCCAGCAGTGCGACAGTCTTCAACAATGAGCAGTTCTTC
TRBD1	TRBJ2-6	-	TRBV11-1	CASSLEAGGRSGANVLTF	TGTGCCAGCAGCTTAGAGGCAGGGGGCAGGTCTGGGGCCAACGTCCTGACTTTC
TRBD1	TRBJ2-3	-	TRBV27	CASSFPGTATDTQYF	TGTGCCAGCAGTTTCCCCGGGACAGCTACAGATACGCAGTATTTT